Listed below are T cell receptor beta chains from one sample, sequenced in a study of a mutant IDH1 vaccine in newly diagnosed glioma. Only in-frame clones appear in the TCRdb table, and some are missing; sequencing was by immunoSEQ multiplex PCR. This sample has approximately 35,000 clones, with about 85% found just once. The starting material was PBMCs, obtained from a glioma patient treated with radiotherapy, temozolomide or both. These receptor sequences come from a woman aged 35 to 49 with glioma. CDR3s include the opening cysteine and the closing phenylalanine or tryptophan. D genes are given only for firm matches. Expanded clones are given a class, and other clones once, few, many or no size at all.

j_gene: TRBJ1-3
v_gene: TRBV25-1
d_gene: TRBD1
abundance: NA
CDR3nt: TGTGCCAGCAGGGCTCAGGGGGAGGAAAACACCATATATTTT
CDR3aa: CASRAQGEENTIYF

j_gene: TRBJ1-4
v_gene: TRBV14
d_gene: NA
abundance: NA
CDR3nt: TGTGCCAGCAGGGGGCCTCCAGGAGGTAATGAAAAACTGTTTTTT
CDR3aa: CASRGPPGGNEKLFF

j_gene: TRBJ1-4
v_gene: TRBV19
d_gene: NA
abundance: NA
CDR3nt: TGTGCCAGTAGAATTCTACTCCCATCTAATGAAAAACTGTTTTTT
CDR3aa: CASRILLPSNEKLFF

j_gene: TRBJ2-1
v_gene: TRBV2
d_gene: NA
abundance: NA
CDR3nt: TGTGCCAGCAGTGAAAAGGAGTCGGGTGAGCAGTTCTTC
CDR3aa: CASSEKESGEQFF

j_gene: TRBJ2-5
v_gene: TRBV5-1
d_gene: NA
abundance: NA
CDR3nt: TGCGCCAGCAGCTTGGGGGGTAGCGGCCAAGAGACCCAGTACTTC
CDR3aa: CASSLGGSGQETQYF

j_gene: TRBJ1-4
v_gene: TRBV5-1
d_gene: NA
abundance: NA
CDR3nt: TGCGCCACCACCCGGAGTCCGGGTGAAAAACTGTTTTTT
CDR3aa: CATTRSPGEKLFF

j_gene: TRBJ2-3
v_gene: TRBV5-1
d_gene: TRBD2
abundance: NA
CDR3nt: TGCGCCAGCAGCTTGGTACTAGCGGGAGCCAAAGATACGCAGTATTTT
CDR3aa: CASSLVLAGAKDTQYF

j_gene: TRBJ2-5
v_gene: TRBV6-1
d_gene: TRBD2
abundance: NA
CDR3nt: TGTGCCAGCAGTGAAGGACTAGCGGGAGGGGAAGAGACCCAGTACTTC
CDR3aa: CASSEGLAGGEETQYF

j_gene: TRBJ2-1
v_gene: TRBV2
d_gene: NA
abundance: once
CDR3nt: TGTGCCAGCAGTGTAACGTACAATGAGCAGTTCTTC
CDR3aa: CASSVTYNEQFF

j_gene: TRBJ1-5
v_gene: TRBV6-6
d_gene: NA
abundance: NA
CDR3nt: TGTGCCAGCAGGTGGACAGTAAATCAGCCCCAGCATTTT
CDR3aa: CASRWTVNQPQHF

j_gene: TRBJ1-1
v_gene: TRBV10-3
d_gene: TRBD1
abundance: NA
CDR3nt: TGTGCCATCCGGGACAGGGAGGGGAACACTGAAGCTTTCTTT
CDR3aa: CAIRDREGNTEAFF

j_gene: TRBJ1-4
v_gene: TRBV5-6
d_gene: NA
abundance: once
CDR3nt: TGTGCCAGCAGCTCGATCGGACAGGAAAAACTGTTTTTT
CDR3aa: CASSSIGQEKLFF

j_gene: TRBJ2-5
v_gene: TRBV6-5
d_gene: NA
abundance: NA
CDR3nt: TGTGCCAGCAGGCTGACGGGATACCAGGGGACCCAGTACTTC
CDR3aa: CASRLTGYQGTQYF

j_gene: TRBJ1-1
v_gene: TRBV5-4
d_gene: NA
abundance: NA
CDR3nt: TGTGCCAGCAGCTTGGCCAGAGGGGGAGGCACTGAAGCTTTCTTT
CDR3aa: CASSLARGGGTEAFF

j_gene: TRBJ1-1
v_gene: TRBV5-1
d_gene: NA
abundance: NA
CDR3nt: TGCGCCAGCAGCTTGTCAGGGATCACTGAAGCTTTCTTT
CDR3aa: CASSLSGITEAFF

j_gene: TRBJ1-1
v_gene: TRBV4-1
d_gene: NA
abundance: NA
CDR3nt: TGCGCCAGCAGCCAACCTCGTCCAGGACGACTGTCTTCTGAAGCTTTCTTT
CDR3aa: CASSQPRPGRLSSEAFF

j_gene: TRBJ1-1
v_gene: TRBV2
d_gene: TRBD1
abundance: NA
CDR3nt: TGTGCCAGCAGGCGACAGGGGAACACTGAAGCTTTCTTT
CDR3aa: CASRRQGNTEAFF

j_gene: TRBJ2-7
v_gene: TRBV29-1
d_gene: TRBD1
abundance: NA
CDR3nt: TGCAGCGTTCGACAGGGAGTACGCGAGCAGTACTTC
CDR3aa: CSVRQGVREQYF

j_gene: TRBJ1-4
v_gene: TRBV9
d_gene: NA
abundance: NA
CDR3nt: TGTGCCAGCAGCGGGCGGGGACCTAATGAAAAACTGTTTTTT
CDR3aa: CASSGRGPNEKLFF

j_gene: TRBJ2-7
v_gene: TRBV5-1
d_gene: NA
abundance: NA
CDR3nt: TGCGCCAGCAGCCGACTCCCCGGAGGCGAGCAGTACTTC
CDR3aa: CASSRLPGGEQYF

j_gene: TRBJ1-4
v_gene: TRBV19
d_gene: NA
abundance: NA
CDR3nt: TGTGCCAGTAGTAACCAAGGTCGCGGTAATGAAAAACTGTTTTTT
CDR3aa: CASSNQGRGNEKLFF

j_gene: TRBJ2-1
v_gene: TRBV10-3
d_gene: TRBD1
abundance: once
CDR3nt: TGTGCCATCAGCCAAGACAGGGAAGGTGAGCAGTTCTTC
CDR3aa: CAISQDREGEQFF

j_gene: TRBJ2-5
v_gene: TRBV7-2
d_gene: NA
abundance: once
CDR3nt: TGTGCCAGCAGCTTTGGCAGCGGAGAGACCCAGTACTTC
CDR3aa: CASSFGSGETQYF

j_gene: TRBJ2-7
v_gene: TRBV23-1
d_gene: NA
abundance: NA
CDR3nt: TGCGCCAGCAGTCAAATTGTAGGCAGGGTTACCTACGAGCAGTACTTC
CDR3aa: CASSQIVGRVTYEQYF

j_gene: TRBJ2-3
v_gene: TRBV30
d_gene: TRBD2
abundance: NA
CDR3nt: TGTGCCTGGAGTGTACTAGCGGGAGGACATACGCAGTATTTT
CDR3aa: CAWSVLAGGHTQYF

j_gene: TRBJ1-5
v_gene: TRBV4-1
d_gene: NA
abundance: NA
CDR3nt: TGCGCCAGCAGCATGTTGACAGACAATCAGCCCCAGCATTTT
CDR3aa: CASSMLTDNQPQHF

j_gene: TRBJ2-7
v_gene: TRBV6-5
d_gene: TRBD1
abundance: NA
CDR3nt: TGTGCCAGCAGTTACGGGGACAGCTACGAGCAGTACTTC
CDR3aa: CASSYGDSYEQYF

j_gene: TRBJ2-7
v_gene: TRBV28
d_gene: NA
abundance: NA
CDR3nt: TGTGCCAGCATCAACCCTATAGCCCCATACGAGCAGTACTTC
CDR3aa: CASINPIAPYEQYF

j_gene: TRBJ1-5
v_gene: TRBV2
d_gene: TRBD1
abundance: NA
CDR3nt: TGTGCCAGCAATGGCAGGGGGCGTTCAAATAGCAATCAGCCCCAGCATTTT
CDR3aa: CASNGRGRSNSNQPQHF

j_gene: TRBJ2-7
v_gene: TRBV10-3
d_gene: NA
abundance: NA
CDR3nt: TGTGCCATCAGTGGACAAGGAGGATACGAGCAGTACTTC
CDR3aa: CAISGQGGYEQYF

j_gene: TRBJ2-1
v_gene: TRBV11-2
d_gene: TRBD2
abundance: NA
CDR3nt: TGTGCCAGCAGCATGGGACTAGCGGTCTACAATGAGCAGTTCTTC
CDR3aa: CASSMGLAVYNEQFF

j_gene: TRBJ2-7
v_gene: TRBV30
d_gene: NA
abundance: NA
CDR3nt: TGTGCCTCCGGGCGGCAGGGAAGCTCCTACGAGCAGTACTTC
CDR3aa: CASGRQGSSYEQYF

j_gene: TRBJ2-7
v_gene: TRBV6-5
d_gene: TRBD1
abundance: NA
CDR3nt: TGTGCCAGCAGTAGGCGACAGGGCCACTCCTACGAGCAGTACTTC
CDR3aa: CASSRRQGHSYEQYF

j_gene: TRBJ2-7
v_gene: TRBV7-2
d_gene: NA
abundance: once
CDR3nt: TGTGCCAGCAGCTTCGCGGGCAGCTCCTACGAGCAGTACTTC
CDR3aa: CASSFAGSSYEQYF

j_gene: TRBJ1-2
v_gene: TRBV25-1
d_gene: NA
abundance: NA
CDR3nt: TGTGCCAGCAGTGAGGGCTGGGGCGGTGGCTACACCTTC
CDR3aa: CASSEGWGGGYTF

j_gene: TRBJ2-2
v_gene: TRBV7-9
d_gene: TRBD1
abundance: NA
CDR3nt: TGTGCCAGCAGCTTGGGACAGGGACCCACTTCGAACACCGGGGAGCTGTTTTTT
CDR3aa: CASSLGQGPTSNTGELFF

j_gene: TRBJ1-4
v_gene: TRBV7-7
d_gene: TRBD1
abundance: NA
CDR3nt: TGTGCTAGCAGCAAGGGACAGCGGGAAAAACTGTTTTTT
CDR3aa: CASSKGQREKLFF

j_gene: TRBJ1-1
v_gene: TRBV19
d_gene: TRBD1
abundance: NA
CDR3nt: TGTGCCAGTAGTACCACTCCTGTTACGACAGGGCGATTGAACGCTGAAGCTTTCTTT
CDR3aa: CASSTTPVTTGRLNAEAFF

j_gene: TRBJ2-7
v_gene: TRBV2
d_gene: TRBD2
abundance: NA
CDR3nt: TGTGCCAGCAATGGAGGCGGGGCGGGAGGGCCTCCCTACGAGCAGTACTTC
CDR3aa: CASNGGGAGGPPYEQYF

j_gene: TRBJ1-1
v_gene: TRBV5-4
d_gene: NA
abundance: NA
CDR3nt: TGTGCCAGCAGCTTCGACAAGAACACTGAAGCTTTCTTT
CDR3aa: CASSFDKNTEAFF

j_gene: TRBJ1-2
v_gene: TRBV7-6
d_gene: TRBD1
abundance: once
CDR3nt: TGTGCCAGCAGCTTATCACAGGGGGCTGGGTACTATGGCTACACCTTC
CDR3aa: CASSLSQGAGYYGYTF

j_gene: TRBJ1-4
v_gene: TRBV29-1
d_gene: NA
abundance: once
CDR3nt: TGCAGCGTTGCGGGAGACAGCGAAAAACTGTTTTTT
CDR3aa: CSVAGDSEKLFF

j_gene: TRBJ2-7
v_gene: TRBV5-5
d_gene: TRBD2
abundance: NA
CDR3nt: TGTGCCAGCAGCTTTCCCCTAGCGGCCTCGCGGGAGCAGTACTTC
CDR3aa: CASSFPLAASREQYF

j_gene: TRBJ2-5
v_gene: TRBV5-4
d_gene: NA
abundance: few
CDR3nt: TGTGCCAGCAGCTCCCAGGATTTACAAGAGACCCAGTACTTC
CDR3aa: CASSSQDLQETQYF

j_gene: TRBJ2-6
v_gene: TRBV25-1
d_gene: NA
abundance: NA
CDR3nt: TGTGCCAGCAGTGAATGGGTACCAGCCTCTGGGGCCAACGTCCTGACTTTC
CDR3aa: CASSEWVPASGANVLTF

j_gene: TRBJ2-7
v_gene: TRBV11-2
d_gene: NA
abundance: NA
CDR3nt: TGTGCCAGCAGCTTGTGGGATTACGAGCAGTACTTC
CDR3aa: CASSLWDYEQYF

j_gene: TRBJ1-5
v_gene: TRBV6-5
d_gene: NA
abundance: NA
CDR3nt: TGTGCCAGCAGTTACAATCAAGGGACCAATCAGCCCCAGCATTTT
CDR3aa: CASSYNQGTNQPQHF

j_gene: TRBJ1-4
v_gene: TRBV14
d_gene: TRBD1
abundance: NA
CDR3nt: TGTGCCAGCAGCCAACACAGGGGGAACCTTAATGAAAAACTGTTTTTT
CDR3aa: CASSQHRGNLNEKLFF

j_gene: TRBJ1-1
v_gene: TRBV6-1
d_gene: TRBD1
abundance: NA
CDR3nt: TGTGCCAGCAGTAGGGGGGGACAGGGAGGCACTGAAGCTTTCTTT
CDR3aa: CASSRGGQGGTEAFF

j_gene: TRBJ2-3
v_gene: TRBV11-2
d_gene: NA
abundance: once
CDR3nt: TGTGCCAGCAGCTTAGCGGGCAGAACTAGCACAGATACGCAGTATTTT
CDR3aa: CASSLAGRTSTDTQYF

j_gene: TRBJ2-1
v_gene: TRBV7-8
d_gene: TRBD2
abundance: NA
CDR3nt: TGTGCCAGCAGCTTCCGGGACTACCACGACAATGAGCAGTTCTTC
CDR3aa: CASSFRDYHDNEQFF

j_gene: TRBJ2-3
v_gene: TRBV5-6
d_gene: NA
abundance: NA
CDR3nt: TGTGCCAGCAGCTTGGTTGGGTTGGGCACAGATACGCAGTATTTT
CDR3aa: CASSLVGLGTDTQYF

j_gene: TRBJ1-1
v_gene: TRBV6-1
d_gene: NA
abundance: few
CDR3nt: TGTGCCAGCAGGGGGGGGTTGAACACTGAAGCTTTCTTT
CDR3aa: CASRGGLNTEAFF

j_gene: TRBJ2-7
v_gene: TRBV18
d_gene: NA
abundance: NA
CDR3nt: TGTGCCAGCTCACCATTTTTACAGCCTGTCTCCTACGAGCAGTACTTC
CDR3aa: CASSPFLQPVSYEQYF